This TCR beta chain was profiled in a study of CD8+CD57+ T cells in acquired aplastic anemia. Study-wide context: The mean DNA yield obtained from sorted CD4+ and CD8+ cells came to approximately 3 ug. General study findings and limits: The number of CD8+ CDR3 sequences shared by patients and controls was under 35.

The CDR3 has 15 residues. Trimming cost V 0 bases and J 4 bases, with 14 bases left between them. Germline-derived CDR1 and CDR2 are SGHRS and YFSETQ. This clonotype was picked up many times. Its antigen is unknown. The template used for profiling TCR beta VDJ and CDR3 was genomic DNA. TCRdb fed the reads into MiXCR, producing one record per CDR3 protein. Of some 200,000 distinct CDR3 sequences listed, approximately 52% are singletons. Patients chosen for sequencing had shown CD8+CD57+ cell expansion by flow cytometry. No therapy had been given to the patients at the time of blood sampling. The sequencing sample was made of sorted CD4+, CD8+, or CD8+CD57+ T cells (not recorded which) from PBMCs. This receptor was taken from a human donor with aplastic anemia. The chain recombines TRBV5-1 with TRBJ2-7; either TRBD1 or TRBD2 may supply D (5 bases each). The DNA for the CDR3 is TGCGCCAGCAGCTTGGCGGGTCAGGGACGGTACGAGCAGTACTTC. Translating gives CASSLAGQGRYEQYF.